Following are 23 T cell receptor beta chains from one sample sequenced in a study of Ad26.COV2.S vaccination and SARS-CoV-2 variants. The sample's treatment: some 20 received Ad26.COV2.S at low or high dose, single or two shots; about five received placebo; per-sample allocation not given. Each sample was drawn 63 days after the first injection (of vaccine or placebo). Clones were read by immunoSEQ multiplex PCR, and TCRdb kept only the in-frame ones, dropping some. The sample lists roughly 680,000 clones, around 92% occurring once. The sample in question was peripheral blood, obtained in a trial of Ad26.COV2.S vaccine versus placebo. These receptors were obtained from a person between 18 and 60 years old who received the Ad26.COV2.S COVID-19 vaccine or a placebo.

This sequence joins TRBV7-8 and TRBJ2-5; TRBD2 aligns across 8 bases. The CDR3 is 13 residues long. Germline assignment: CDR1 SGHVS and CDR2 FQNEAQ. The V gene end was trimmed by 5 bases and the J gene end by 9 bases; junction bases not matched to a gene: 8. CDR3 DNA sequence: TGTGCCAGCAGCACTAGCGGTTCCTTGGCCCAGTACTTC. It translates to CASSTSGSLAQYF. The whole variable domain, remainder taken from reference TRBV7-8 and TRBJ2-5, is GAGVSQSPRYKVAKRGQDVALRCDPISGHVSLFWYQQALGQGPEFLTYFQNEAQLDKSGLPSDRFFAERPEGSVSTLKIQRTQQEDSAVYLCASSTSGSLAQYFGPGTRLLVL.

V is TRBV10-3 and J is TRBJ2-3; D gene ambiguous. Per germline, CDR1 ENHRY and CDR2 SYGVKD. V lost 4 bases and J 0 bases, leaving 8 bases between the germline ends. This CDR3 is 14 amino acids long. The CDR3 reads CAISVRSSTDTQYF. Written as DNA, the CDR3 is TGTGCCATCAGTGTCAGGTCTAGCACAGATACGCAGTATTTT.

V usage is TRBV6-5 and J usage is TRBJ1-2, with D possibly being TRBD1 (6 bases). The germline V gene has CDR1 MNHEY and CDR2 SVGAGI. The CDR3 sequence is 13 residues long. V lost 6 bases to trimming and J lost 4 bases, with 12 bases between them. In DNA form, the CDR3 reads TGTGCCAGCAGATCGGACAGAGGCTATGGCTACACCTTC. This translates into CASRSDRGYGYTF.

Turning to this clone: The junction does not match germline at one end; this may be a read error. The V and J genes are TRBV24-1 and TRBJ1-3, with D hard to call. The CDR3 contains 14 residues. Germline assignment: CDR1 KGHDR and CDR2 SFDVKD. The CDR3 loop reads CAPRGFPSGNTIYF. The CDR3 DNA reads TGTGCCCCCAGAGGTTTCCCTTCTGGAAACACCATATATTTT.

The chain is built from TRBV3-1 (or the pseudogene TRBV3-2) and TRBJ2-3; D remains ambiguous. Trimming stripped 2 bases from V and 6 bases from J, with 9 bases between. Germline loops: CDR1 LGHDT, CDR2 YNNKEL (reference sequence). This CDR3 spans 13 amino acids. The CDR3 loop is CASSQWTADTQYF. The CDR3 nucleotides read TGTGCCAGCAGCCAATGGACGGCGGATACGCAGTATTTT.

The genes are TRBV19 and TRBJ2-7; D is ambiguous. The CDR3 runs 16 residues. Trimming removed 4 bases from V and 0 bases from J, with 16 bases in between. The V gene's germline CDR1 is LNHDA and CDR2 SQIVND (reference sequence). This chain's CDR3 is CASSSQGDRDSYEQYF. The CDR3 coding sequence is TGTGCCAGTAGTAGTCAAGGAGACCGCGACTCCTACGAGCAGTACTTC.

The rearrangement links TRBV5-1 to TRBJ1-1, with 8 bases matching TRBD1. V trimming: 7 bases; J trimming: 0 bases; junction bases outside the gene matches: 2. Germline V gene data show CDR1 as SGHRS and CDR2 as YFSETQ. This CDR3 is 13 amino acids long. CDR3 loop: CASGQGMNTEAFF. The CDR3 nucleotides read TGCGCCAGCGGACAGGGAATGAACACTGAAGCTTTCTTT.

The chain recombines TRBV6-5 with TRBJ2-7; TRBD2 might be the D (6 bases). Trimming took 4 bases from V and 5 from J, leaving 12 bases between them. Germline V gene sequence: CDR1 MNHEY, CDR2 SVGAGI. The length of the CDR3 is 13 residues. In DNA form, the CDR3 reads TGTGCCAGCAGTTTACGGGGGTTCGACGAGCAGTACTTC. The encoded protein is CASSLRGFDEQYF.

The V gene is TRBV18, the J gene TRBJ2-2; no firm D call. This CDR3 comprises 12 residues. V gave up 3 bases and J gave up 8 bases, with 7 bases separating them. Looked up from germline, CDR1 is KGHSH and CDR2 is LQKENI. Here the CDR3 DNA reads TGTGCCAGCTCACCCGACATTGGGGAGCTGTTTTTT. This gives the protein CASSPDIGELFF.

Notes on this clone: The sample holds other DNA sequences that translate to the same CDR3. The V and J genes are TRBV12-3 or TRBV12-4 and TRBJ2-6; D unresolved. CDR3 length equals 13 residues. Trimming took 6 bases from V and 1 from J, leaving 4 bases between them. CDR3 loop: CASSLSGANVLTF. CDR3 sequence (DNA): TGTGCCAGCAGCCTGTCTGGGGCCAACGTCCTGACTTTC.

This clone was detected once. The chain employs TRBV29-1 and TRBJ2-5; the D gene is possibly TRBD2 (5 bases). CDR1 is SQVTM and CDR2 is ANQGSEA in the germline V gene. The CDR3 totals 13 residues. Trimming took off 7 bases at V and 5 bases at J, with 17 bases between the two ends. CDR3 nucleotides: TGCAGCGCGACGGGGTTAGCGTGGGAGACCCAGTACTTC. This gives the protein CSATGLAWETQYF.

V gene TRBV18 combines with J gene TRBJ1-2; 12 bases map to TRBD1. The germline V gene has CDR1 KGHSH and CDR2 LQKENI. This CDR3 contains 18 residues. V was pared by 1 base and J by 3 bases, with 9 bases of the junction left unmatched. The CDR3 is CASSPQTPGQGAYYGYTF. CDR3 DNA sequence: TGTGCCAGCTCACCACAAACTCCGGGACAGGGGGCATACTATGGCTACACCTTC. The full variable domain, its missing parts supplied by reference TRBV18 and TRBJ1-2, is NAGVMQNPRHLVRRRGQEARLRCSPMKGHSHVYWYRQLPEEGLKFMVYLQKENIIDESGMPKERFSAEFPKEGPSILRIQQVVRGDSAAYFCASSPQTPGQGAYYGYTFGSGTRLTVV.

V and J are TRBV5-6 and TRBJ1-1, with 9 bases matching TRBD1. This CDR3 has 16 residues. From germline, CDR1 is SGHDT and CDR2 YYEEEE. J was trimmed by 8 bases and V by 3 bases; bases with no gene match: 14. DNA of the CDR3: TGTGCCAGCAGCTCCCTCAGGGGACAGGGAACCCTCGAAGCTTTCTTT. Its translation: CASSSLRGQGTLEAFF.

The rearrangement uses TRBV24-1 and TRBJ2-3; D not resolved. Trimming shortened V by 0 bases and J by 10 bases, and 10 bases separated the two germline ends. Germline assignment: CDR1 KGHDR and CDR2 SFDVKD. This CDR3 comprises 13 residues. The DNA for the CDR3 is TGTGCCACCAGTGATTTGTATTCTGGCGCGCAGTATTTT. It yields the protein CATSDLYSGAQYF.

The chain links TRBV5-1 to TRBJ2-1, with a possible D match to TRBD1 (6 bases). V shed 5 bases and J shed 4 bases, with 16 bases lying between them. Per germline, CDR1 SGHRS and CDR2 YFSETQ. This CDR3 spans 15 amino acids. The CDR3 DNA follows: TGCGCCAGCAGTACCGGGACACAAATTTACAATGAGCAGTTCTTC. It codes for CASSTGTQIYNEQFF.

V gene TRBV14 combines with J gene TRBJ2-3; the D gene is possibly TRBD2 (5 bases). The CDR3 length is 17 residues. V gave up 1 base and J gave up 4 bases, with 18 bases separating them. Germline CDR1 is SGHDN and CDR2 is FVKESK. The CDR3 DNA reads TGTGCCAGCAGCCAAGTCCGGGATTACCCCCTCCCAGATACGCAGTATTTT. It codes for CASSQVRDYPLPDTQYF.

CDR3 bases: TGTGCCAGCAGTCCGGGACAGGTAGCAAGGCGTCAGCCCCAGCATTTT. Its translation: CASSPGQVARRQPQHF. V usage is TRBV6-2 or TRBV6-3 and J usage is TRBJ1-5; TRBD1 agrees at 8 bases. Germline V lookup: CDR1 MNHEY, CDR2 SVGEGT. V was clipped by 5 bases and J by 6 bases; unmatched bases: 12. The CDR3 is 16 residues long.

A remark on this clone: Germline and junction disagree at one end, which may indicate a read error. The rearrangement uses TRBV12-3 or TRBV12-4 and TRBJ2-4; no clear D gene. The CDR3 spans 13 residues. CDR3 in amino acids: CASSFGRTQPRDF. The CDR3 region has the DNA TGTGCCAGCAGTTTTGGCCGAACTCAGCCTCGGGACTTC.

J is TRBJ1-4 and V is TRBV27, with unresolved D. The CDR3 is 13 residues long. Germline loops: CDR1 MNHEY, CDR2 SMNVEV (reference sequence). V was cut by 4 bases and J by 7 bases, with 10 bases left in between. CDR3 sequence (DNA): TGTGCCAGCAGTTCCGGGGTACGTGAAAAACTGTTTTTT. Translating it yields CASSSGVREKLFF.

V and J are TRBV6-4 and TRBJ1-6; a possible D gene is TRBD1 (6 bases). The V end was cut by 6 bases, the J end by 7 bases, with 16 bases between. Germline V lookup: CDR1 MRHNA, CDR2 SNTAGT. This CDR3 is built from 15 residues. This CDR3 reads CASRDTGMGNSPLHF. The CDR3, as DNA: TGTGCCAGCAGGGATACAGGGATGGGGAATTCACCCCTCCACTTT.

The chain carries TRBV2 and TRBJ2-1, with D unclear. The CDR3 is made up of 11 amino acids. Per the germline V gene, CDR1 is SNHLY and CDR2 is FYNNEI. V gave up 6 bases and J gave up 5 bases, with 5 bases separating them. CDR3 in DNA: TGTGCCAGCAGCCGCAACAATGAGCAGTTCTTC. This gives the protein CASSRNNEQFF.

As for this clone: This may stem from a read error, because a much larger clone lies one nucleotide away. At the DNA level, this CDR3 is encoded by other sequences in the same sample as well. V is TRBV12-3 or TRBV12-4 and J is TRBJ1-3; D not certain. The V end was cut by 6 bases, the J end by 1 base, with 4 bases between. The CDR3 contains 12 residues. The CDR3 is CASRSSGNTIYF. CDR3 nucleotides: TGTGCCAGCAGAAGTTCTGGAAACACCATATATTTT.

CDR3 sequence: CASRRIGGGEQFF. The DNA for the CDR3 is TGTGCCAGCAGGCGAATCGGTGGAGGTGAGCAGTTCTTC. V and J are TRBV12-3 or TRBV12-4 and TRBJ2-1, with D possibly being TRBD2 (5 bases). V lost 6 bases and J 9 bases, leaving 15 bases between the germline ends. CDR3 length equals 13 residues.